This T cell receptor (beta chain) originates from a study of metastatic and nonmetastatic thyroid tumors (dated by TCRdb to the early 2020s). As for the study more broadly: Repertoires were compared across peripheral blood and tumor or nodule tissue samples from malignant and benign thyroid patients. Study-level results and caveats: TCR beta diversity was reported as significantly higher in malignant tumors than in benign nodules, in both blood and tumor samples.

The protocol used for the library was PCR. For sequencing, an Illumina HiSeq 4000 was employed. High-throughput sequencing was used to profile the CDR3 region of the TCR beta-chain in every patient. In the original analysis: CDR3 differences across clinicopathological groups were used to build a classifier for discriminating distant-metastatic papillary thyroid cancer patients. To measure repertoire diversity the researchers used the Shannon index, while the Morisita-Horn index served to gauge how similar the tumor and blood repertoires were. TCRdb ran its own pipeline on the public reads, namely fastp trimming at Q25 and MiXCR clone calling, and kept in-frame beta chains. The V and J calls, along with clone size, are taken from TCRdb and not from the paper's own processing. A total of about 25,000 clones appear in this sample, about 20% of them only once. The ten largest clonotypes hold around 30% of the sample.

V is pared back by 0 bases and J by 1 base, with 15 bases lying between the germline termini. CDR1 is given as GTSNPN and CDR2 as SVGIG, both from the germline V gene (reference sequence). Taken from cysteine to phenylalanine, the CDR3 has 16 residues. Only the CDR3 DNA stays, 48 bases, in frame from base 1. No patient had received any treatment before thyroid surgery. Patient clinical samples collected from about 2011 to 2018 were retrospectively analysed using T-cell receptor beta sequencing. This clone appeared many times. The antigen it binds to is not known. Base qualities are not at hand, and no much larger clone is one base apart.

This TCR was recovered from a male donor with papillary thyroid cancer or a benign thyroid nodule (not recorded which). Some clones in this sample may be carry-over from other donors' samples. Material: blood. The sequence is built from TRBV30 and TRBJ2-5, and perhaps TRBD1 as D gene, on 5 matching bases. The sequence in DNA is TGTGCCTGGAGTGTTCAGGGTCCCAACCTCCAAGAGACCCAGTACTTC. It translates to CAWSVQGPNLQETQYF.